These T cell receptor beta chains were read from a single sample in a study of cytomegalovirus exposure and HLA in healthy donors. The data were produced by immunoSEQ multiplex PCR, yet TCRdb's version contains in-frame clones alone and is incomplete. The data hold around 74,000 clones, with around 82% observed a single time. The sample consisted of PBMCs. The receptor source for this set is a middle-aged man in good health and CMV-seronegative. The CDR3 runs from the conserved cysteine through the conserved F or W. D genes are given only for firm matches. Not every row has a clone size; where given, it reads once, few, many or a size class.

>TRBD2|TRBV30|TRBJ2-1|.
TGTGCCTGTACTAGCGGCAGCTCCTACAATGAGCAGTTCTTC
CACTSGSSYNEQFF
>.|TRBV4-3|TRBJ2-7|.
TGCGCCAGCAGCCAAGGCGGGGTTGGGGCCGGGTACGAGCAGTACTTC
CASSQGGVGAGYEQYF
>TRBD1|TRBV6-6|TRBJ2-2|.
TGTGCCAGCAGTTCCGGGACAGCGAACACCGGGGAGCTGTTTTTT
CASSSGTANTGELFF
>.|TRBV6-5|TRBJ2-2|.
TGTGCCAGCAATCACAGGTGGAACACCGGGGAGCTGTTTTTT
CASNHRWNTGELFF
>TRBD1|TRBV6-5|TRBJ2-7|.
TGTGCCAGCAGCTCTCCGACAGGGCCGGAGCAGTACTTC
CASSSPTGPEQYF
>.|TRBV18|TRBJ2-3|.
TGTGCCAGCTCACCAGGGCTAGCAGGTTCGACGCAGTATTTT
CASSPGLAGSTQYF
>TRBD1|TRBV27|TRBJ1-1|few
TGTGCCAGCAGCCGGACAGGGGGGCAAACTGAAGCTTTCTTT
CASSRTGGQTEAFF
>.|TRBV6-1|TRBJ2-4|.
TGTGCCAGCATCAACAGGGCCTTGGCCAAAAACATTCAGTACTTC
CASINRALAKNIQYF
>.|TRBV4-1|TRBJ1-1|.
TGCGCCAGTAGCCAAGTTAGCAGGGGTCGAACGGACACTGAAGCTTTCTTT
CASSQVSRGRTDTEAFF
>TRBD1|TRBV29-1|TRBJ2-6|.
TGCAGCGTGGGACAGGGATCCAACTCTGGGGCCAACGTCCTGACTTTC
CSVGQGSNSGANVLTF
>TRBD1|TRBV9|TRBJ2-1|.
TGTGCCAGCAGCGTAGAGGGGACAGGGAACGAGCAGTTCTTC
CASSVEGTGNEQFF
>TRBD1|TRBV7-3|TRBJ2-2|once
TGTGCCAGCAGCTTAGGGGGACAGGGTAACACCGGGGAGCTGTTTTTT
CASSLGGQGNTGELFF
>.|TRBV15|TRBJ2-1|.
TGTGCCACCAGCAGGCCGAGCTGGGGCACGATCAATGAGCAGTTCTTC
CATSRPSWGTINEQFF
>.|TRBV11-2|TRBJ2-7|.
TGTGCCAGCAGCTTGGCAGGGCCCTACGAGCAGTACTTC
CASSLAGPYEQYF
>.|TRBV2|TRBJ1-3|many
TGTGCCAGCAGTGGGACAGCTGGAAACACCATATATTTT
CASSGTAGNTIYF
>TRBD1|TRBV6-5|TRBJ2-1|few
TGTGCCAGCAGTTACTTTGGGACAGGGACCTACAATGAGCAGTTCTTC
CASSYFGTGTYNEQFF
>.|TRBV7-2|TRBJ1-4|.
TGTGCCAGCAGCTTAGGACTCGCAACTAATGAAAAACTGTTTTTT
CASSLGLATNEKLFF
>TRBD1|TRBV4-3|TRBJ2-3|.
TGCGCCAGCAGCCACGACAGGGGCACAGATACGCAGTATTTT
CASSHDRGTDTQYF
>TRBD2|TRBV13|TRBJ2-5|.
TGTGCCAGCAGCTTAGTAGCCTGGACTAGCGGGGTACAAGAGACCCAGTACTTC
CASSLVAWTSGVQETQYF
>TRBD2|TRBV9|TRBJ2-2|.
TGTGCCAGCAGCGTAGTGACTAGCGGGGCCGGGGAGCTGTTTTTT
CASSVVTSGAGELFF
>.|TRBV2|TRBJ2-7|.
TGTGCCAGCAGTTGGGGGGTGGAAGAGCAGTACTTC
CASSWGVEEQYF
>.|TRBV30|TRBJ2-5|.
TGTGCCTGGAGTGTACAAGGAGGGATCGAGACCCAGTACTTC
CAWSVQGGIETQYF
>.|TRBV6-5|TRBJ1-1|.
TGTGCCAGCAGGGATCGGGACTACACAGCTTTCTTT
CASRDRDYTAFF
>.|TRBV5-1|TRBJ1-1|.
TGCGCCAGCAGCTTGGTGGAGGTCATCCCCTCAATCCCTGAAGCTTTCTTT
CASSLVEVIPSIPEAFF
>TRBD1|TRBV5-1|TRBJ1-4|.
TGCGCCAGCAGCTTATTCGACAGGGGAGGTGAAAAACTGTTTTTT
CASSLFDRGGEKLFF
>TRBD1|TRBV7-3|TRBJ2-3|.
TGTGCCAGCAGCTTCGGGACAGGGGCGGCAGATACGCAGTATTTT
CASSFGTGAADTQYF
>.|TRBV28|TRBJ2-7|once
TGTGCCAGCAGTTTGACCCCGGACAGTCACGAGCAGTACTTC
CASSLTPDSHEQYF
>.|TRBV6-1|TRBJ1-4|.
TGTGCCAGCAGCCGGATGCGGGACCCCGACGAAAAACTGTTTTTT
CASSRMRDPDEKLFF
>.|TRBV18|TRBJ1-3|.
TGTGCCAGCTCACCAGAGGGAATCTCTGGAAACACCATATATTTT
CASSPEGISGNTIYF
>TRBD1|TRBV7-2|TRBJ1-1|.
TGTGCCAGCAGTATGACAGGGGGGCTCACTGAAGCTTTCTTT
CASSMTGGLTEAFF
>TRBD1|TRBV5-4|TRBJ1-6|once
TGTGCCAGCAGTCATGATGGACAGGCTAATTCACCCCTCCACTTT
CASSHDGQANSPLHF
>TRBD1|TRBV2|TRBJ2-6|.
TGTGCCAGCGCCCGGGACAGGGAGGTCTCTGGGGCCAACGTCCTGACTTTC
CASARDREVSGANVLTF
>.|TRBV14|TRBJ1-1|.
TGTGCCAGCAGCCCAGGCCCCGTGAACACTGAAGCTTTCTTT
CASSPGPVNTEAFF
>.|TRBV19|TRBJ1-2|.
TGTGCCAGTAGTATAGCGTCGAGTGGCTACACCTTC
CASSIASSGYTF
>TRBD1|TRBV28|TRBJ1-2|.
TGTGCCAGCAGTTCCCCCGGGACAGGGAATAACTATGGCTACACCTTC
CASSSPGTGNNYGYTF
>.|TRBV12-2|TRBJ1-2|.
TGTGCAAGTCGCTCCCCCGGGAACGGCGGGTGGGGCTACACCTTC
CASRSPGNGGWGYTF
>.|TRBV5-8|TRBJ1-3|once
TGTGCCAGCAGCTTGCTTTCGGGTGCCGGAAACACCATATATTTT
CASSLLSGAGNTIYF
>TRBD2|TRBV7-3|TRBJ2-1|.
TGTGCCAGCAGCTTAAAACATGCGGGGGGGCCAGATGAGCAGTTCTTC
CASSLKHAGGPDEQFF
>.|TRBV5-4|TRBJ1-3|.
TGTGCCAGCAGCTTGGGGACAGAGGTAAACACCATATATTTT
CASSLGTEVNTIYF
>.|TRBV19|TRBJ1-5|.
TGTGCCAGTAGGTATCCAGGGGATCAGCCCCAGCATTTT
CASRYPGDQPQHF
>.|TRBV4-2|TRBJ2-3|few
TGTGCCAGCAGCCAACAACTAGGAAGCACAGATACGCAGTATTTT
CASSQQLGSTDTQYF
>.|TRBV27|TRBJ1-2|few
TGTGCCAGCAGTTTATTGGCAGGAATTAACTATGGCTACACCTTC
CASSLLAGINYGYTF
>.|TRBV18|TRBJ1-1|.
TGTGCCAGCTCACCAACTCGGGAAACTGAAGCTTTCTTT
CASSPTRETEAFF
>.|TRBV19|TRBJ1-2|.
TGTGCCAGTAGTATTCGGGGGTCGGCGGGCCGTAACTATGGCTACACCTTC
CASSIRGSAGRNYGYTF
>.|TRBV28|TRBJ1-5|.
TGTGCCAGCACGTGGCTTGGACAGCTAGGAAATCAGCCCCAGCATTTT
CASTWLGQLGNQPQHF
>TRBD1|TRBV20-1|TRBJ2-7|.
TGCAGTGCTAGTGACACAGGGGGTTTGTACTTC
CSASDTGGLYF
>.|TRBV19|TRBJ1-1|.
TGTGCCAGTAGCCCCGAGGACAGCCCGAACACTGAAGCTTTCTTT
CASSPEDSPNTEAFF
>TRBD2|TRBV29-1|TRBJ2-5|.
TGCAGCGTTGTTCAACTAGCGGGGGGGCTTGGGGAGACCCAGTACTTC
CSVVQLAGGLGETQYF
>TRBD2|TRBV27|TRBJ2-7|.
TGTGCCAGCAGTCCCCAACTTAGCGGGGGGGCCTACGAGCAGTACTTC
CASSPQLSGGAYEQYF
>.|TRBV6-5|TRBJ1-5|.
TGTGCCAGCAGTTACCTGGAGGGTGCCGGTCAGCCCCAGCATTTT
CASSYLEGAGQPQHF
>.|TRBV4-1|TRBJ1-3|once
TGCGCCAGCAGCCAGGCCTTGGGGGGAGGAAACACCATATATTTT
CASSQALGGGNTIYF
>TRBD1|TRBV5-6|TRBJ1-1|.
TGTGCCAGCACCATCACGACAGGGCGCGGGACTGAAGCTTTCTTT
CASTITTGRGTEAFF
>.|TRBV11-2|TRBJ1-2|.
TGTGCCAGCAGTCAAATTAGTCTCTATGGCTACACCTTC
CASSQISLYGYTF
>TRBD2|TRBV28|TRBJ2-3|once
TGTGCCAGCAGACGACCGGGACTAGCGGTCACGCAGTATTTT
CASRRPGLAVTQYF
>.|TRBV5-1|TRBJ2-3|.
TGCGCCAGCAGCTTGGTCGGGAGCACAGATACGCAGTATTTT
CASSLVGSTDTQYF